The 6 T cell receptor beta chains below come from one sample, sequenced in a study of PD-L1 blockade in urothelial cancer. Documented time point: pretreatment peripheral blood. Sequencing used immunoSEQ multiplex PCR; TCRdb keeps in-frame clones, though not all of them. The top ten clones hold approximately 21% of a sample with 50,000 or so clones, 85% to 90% of them seen once. The source was PBMCs, collected around atezolizumab (anti-PD-L1) treatment. These receptors originate from a man aged 55-75 years with urothelial cancer.

The CDR3 protein is CASSETGHGYTF. The CDR3 nucleotides read TGTGCCAGCAGTGAAACAGGTCATGGCTACACCTTC. This chain connects TRBV6-5 to TRBJ1-2, with a possible D match to TRBD1 (5 bases). The CDR3 has 12 amino acids. Trimming stripped 5 bases from V and 6 bases from J, with 10 bases between. The germline gives CDR1 MNHEY, CDR2 SVGAGI.

The chain recombines TRBV5-4 with TRBJ2-3, with a tentative D call TRBD1 (5 bases). The CDR3 has 15 amino acids. Per the germline V gene, CDR1 is SGHNT and CDR2 is YYREEE (reference sequence). V lost 3 bases and J 1 base, leaving 12 bases between the germline ends. CDR3: CASSSWGQGTDTQYF. CDR3 in DNA: TGTGCCAGCAGCTCCTGGGGCCAGGGCACAGATACGCAGTATTTT.

In regard to this clone: The sample contains more than one DNA sequence encoding this CDR3. The chain couples TRBV6-5 to TRBJ2-2; D ambiguous. The germline gives CDR1 MNHEY, CDR2 SVGAGI. The CDR3 consists of 15 residues. V shed 0 bases and J shed 1 base, with 6 bases lying between them. The CDR3 protein is CASSYSRLNTGELFF. CDR3 DNA sequence: TGTGCCAGCAGTTACTCGAGGCTGAACACCGGGGAGCTGTTTTTT.

V usage is TRBV5-1 and J usage is TRBJ2-7; 11 bases map to TRBD2. The CDR3 runs to 18 residues. V lost 4 bases to trimming and J lost 2 bases; unmatched junction nucleotides: 14. Looked up from germline, CDR1 is SGHRS and CDR2 is YFSETQ. Here the CDR3 reads CASSPGLAGVLNPYEQYF. In DNA form, the CDR3 reads TGCGCCAGCAGCCCAGGACTAGCGGGCGTCCTTAACCCCTACGAGCAGTACTTC.

V gene TRBV30 combines with J gene TRBJ2-4, with D perhaps TRBD1 (6 bases). The germline V and J ends were trimmed by 1 base and 7 bases, with 14 bases remaining between them. Germline CDR1 GTSNPN, CDR2 SVGIG (reference sequence). The CDR3 covers 14 residues. CDR3 loop: CAWSGNRASNIQYF. The CDR3 region has the DNA TGTGCCTGGAGTGGGAACAGGGCGAGTAACATTCAGTACTTC.

This clone was recorded only once. The chain recombines TRBV5-1 with TRBJ2-7; 14 bases agree with TRBD2. Germline trimming cut 3 bases from V and 6 bases from J; bases unmatched to any gene: 5. Germline assignment: CDR1 SGHRS and CDR2 YFSETQ. This CDR3 contains 15 residues. The CDR3 is CASSSTSGGASEQYF. CDR3 nucleotide sequence: TGCGCCAGCAGCTCGACTAGCGGGGGGGCCAGCGAGCAGTACTTC.